Listed here are 16 T cell receptor beta chains from one sample, sequenced in a study of cytomegalovirus exposure and HLA in healthy donors. 60 Vbeta and 13 Jbeta primers were used in PCR. Profiled with immunoSEQ multiplex PCR; TCRdb holds only in-frame clones, not every one. The sample consists of 150,000 to 200,000 clones, more than 65% of them appearing once. Sample: PBMCs. The receptors shown here come from a woman between 45 and 65 years old in good health and CMV-seronegative.

The rearrangement links TRBV28 to TRBJ2-1, with TRBD1 matching over 9 bases. Losses at the gene ends were 8 bases for V and 15 bases for J; bases not matched to a gene: 14. The CDR3 is made up of 13 amino acids. Germline V CDR1 and CDR2: MDHEN, SYDVKM. The CDR3 reads CASRRTGARGTFF. In DNA form, the CDR3 reads TGTGCCAGCCGAAGGACAGGGGCGCGAGGCACGTTCTTC.

This clone was found a few times. The chain's CDR3 is CATSSRTSGVGQYF. DNA of the CDR3: TGTGCCACCAGCTCCCGGACTAGCGGGGTAGGGCAGTATTTT. This chain connects TRBV15 to TRBJ2-3; 12 bases line up with TRBD2. The CDR3 covers 14 residues. The V gene end was trimmed by 5 bases and the J gene end by 11 bases; junction bases not matched to a gene: 8. Per the germline V gene, CDR1 is LNHNV and CDR2 is YYDKDF (reference sequence).

The chain is built from TRBV6-5 and TRBJ2-7; TRBD2 agrees at 8 bases. Trimming took 6 bases from V and 0 from J; bases not matched to a gene: 7. Germline V gene data show CDR1 as MNHEY and CDR2 as SVGAGI. This CDR3 spans 15 amino acids. Here the CDR3 reads CASRVTGGPSYEQYF. As DNA, the CDR3 is TGTGCCAGCAGAGTAACGGGAGGGCCCTCCTACGAGCAGTACTTC.

The chain recombines TRBV25-1 with TRBJ2-7; tentatively, D is TRBD2 (6 bases). The CDR3 runs to 15 residues. CDR1 and CDR2 from the germline V gene are MGHDK and SYGVNS. V was pared by 2 bases and J by 3 bases, with 14 bases between. CDR3 residues: CASSEKIGGDYEQYF. CDR3 coding DNA: TGTGCCAGCAGTGAAAAGATAGGCGGGGACTACGAGCAGTACTTC.

The V and J genes are TRBV7-2 and TRBJ1-5, with TRBD1 identical over 7 bases. CDR3 length equals 16 residues. Germline V gives CDR1 SGHTA, CDR2 FQGNSA. The V segment lost 5 bases and the J segment 3 bases; nucleotides outside the gene matches: 10. CDR3 protein: CASSLRTGGYNQPQHF. DNA for the CDR3: TGTGCCAGCAGCCTAAGGACAGGTGGTTACAATCAGCCCCAGCATTTT.

The J gene is TRBJ1-5, the V gene TRBV28; 7 bases match TRBD1. This CDR3 has 15 amino acids. The trim removed 6 bases at V and 2 bases at J, leaving 7 bases unmatched. CDR1 and CDR2 (germline): MDHEN, SYDVKM. The CDR3 loop reads CASSFSTGGNQPQHF. In nucleotides, the CDR3 is TGTGCCAGCAGCTTCTCTACAGGGGGCAATCAGCCCCAGCATTTT. Based on the CDR3 plus reference TRBV28 and TRBJ1-5, the full variable domain is DVKVTQSSRYLVKRTGEKVFLECVQDMDHENMFWYRQDPGLGLRLIYFSYDVKMKEKGDIPEGYSVSREKKERFSLILESASTNQTSMYLCASSFSTGGNQPQHFGDGTRLSIL.

The rearrangement joins TRBV27 to TRBJ2-1; TRBD2 matches at 9 bases. This CDR3 spans 16 amino acids. V dropped 8 bases and J dropped 5; count of bases not matched to a gene: 13. The germline CDR1 and CDR2 sequences are MNHEY and SMNVEV (reference sequence). In nucleotides, the CDR3 is TGTGCCAGCTGGGGAGCGGGAGGAGCGAGAAACAATGAGCAGTTCTTC. As protein: CASWGAGGARNNEQFF.

The chain links TRBV29-1 to TRBJ2-3, with D possibly matching TRBD2 (5 bases). V shed 7 bases and J shed 6 bases, with 14 bases lying between them. CDR1 is SQVTM and CDR2 is ANQGSEA in the germline V gene. This CDR3 has 12 residues. The CDR3 loop is CSAFRGEDTQYF. The CDR3 DNA reads TGCAGCGCTTTCCGTGGGGAGGATACGCAGTATTTT.

The chain combines TRBV9 with TRBJ2-7; the D is unclear. The ends were cut back, 1 base at V and 0 bases at J, with 8 bases in the middle. Germline CDR1 and CDR2: SGDLS and YYNGEE. The CDR3 runs to 14 residues. CDR3 DNA sequence: TGTGCCAGCAGCGTAACAGTTTCCTCCTACGAGCAGTACTTC. Amino acids: CASSVTVSSYEQYF.

J is TRBJ1-2 and V is TRBV9; D is possibly TRBD1 (6 bases). Trimming removed 2 bases from V and 4 bases from J, with 9 bases in between. The CDR3 length is 13 residues. CDR1 SGDLS and CDR2 YYNGEE come from the germline V gene. CDR3 DNA sequence: TGTGCCAGCAGCGTCCAAGGGGGCTATGGCTACACCTTC. It yields the protein CASSVQGGYGYTF.

The chain recombines TRBV25-1 with TRBJ2-3; 7 bases are a match to TRBD2. The V gene end was trimmed by 5 bases and the J gene end by 7 bases; junction bases not matched to a gene: 6. CDR1 is MGHDK and CDR2 is SYGVNS in the germline V gene. CDR3 size: 13 residues. In DNA, the CDR3 is TGTGCCAGCAGTATGAGCGGGGCACATACGCAGTATTTT. It encodes CASSMSGAHTQYF.

The CDR3: CASSGLAGTDTQYF. The CDR3 DNA reads as TGTGCCAGCAGTGGCCTAGCCGGCACAGATACGCAGTATTTT. J is TRBJ2-3 and V is TRBV2; tentative D call: TRBD2 (5 bases). The CDR3 extends over 14 amino acids. Between the trimmed V and J ends, which lost 4 bases and 1 base, there was a span of 9 bases. Per the germline V gene, CDR1 is SNHLY and CDR2 is FYNNEI. Filled out from reference TRBV2 and TRBJ2-3, the complete variable domain reads EPEVTQTPSHQVTQMGQEVILRCVPISNHLYFYWYRQILGQKVEFLVSFYNNEISEKSEIFDDQFSVERPDGSNFTLKIRSTKLEDSAMYFCASSGLAGTDTQYFGPGTRLTVL.

CDR3 in DNA: TGTGCCAGCAGCCCCCTAGGGCTAGCTCTAACAGATACGCAGTATTTT. The encoded protein is CASSPLGLALTDTQYF. The chain couples TRBV7-2 to TRBJ2-3; a weak D match, TRBD2 (5 bases). Germline V gene lookup returns CDR1 SGHTA and CDR2 FQGNSA. The CDR3 consists of 16 residues. Trimming pared 5 bases from V and 3 bases from J, leaving 18 bases between.

This clone was found a few times. This chain uses TRBV5-5 with TRBJ2-3, with 7 bases fitting TRBD2. The V and J ends lost 4 bases and 1 base, in that order; junction bases with no gene match: 12. This CDR3 contains 17 residues. CDR1 SGHKS and CDR2 YYEKEE come from the germline V gene (reference sequence). The DNA for the CDR3 is TGTGCCAGCAGCCAAACTTTGGGAGGGGCCGGCACAGATACGCAGTATTTT. Protein: CASSQTLGGAGTDTQYF.

The CDR3 loop reads CASSPTSGREKQFF. CDR3 sequence (DNA): TGCGCCAGCAGCCCAACTAGCGGGAGGGAGAAGCAGTTCTTC. The genes are TRBV5-1 and TRBJ2-1, with 13 nucleotides matching TRBD2. Trimming took 4 bases from V and 11 from J; bases not matched to a gene: 6. CDR3 length: 14 amino acids. CDR1 SGHRS and CDR2 YFSETQ come from the germline V gene.

J is TRBJ1-4 and V is TRBV28; D gene unclear. The germline CDR1 and CDR2 sequences are MDHEN and SYDVKM. CDR3 length: 14 residues. Trimming removed 6 bases from V and 5 bases from J, with 13 bases in between. As DNA, the CDR3 is TGTGCCAGCAGCCAAGGAGGGAGGAATGAAAAACTGTTTTTT. Protein sequence: CASSQGGRNEKLFF.